The 18 T cell receptor beta chains reported below all come from one sample, sequenced in a study of T cell responses to AZD1222 COVID-19 vaccine. The repertoire was sequenced with immunoSEQ multiplex PCR; TCRdb's copy has only in-frame clones and lacks some. The sample records 150,000 to 200,000 clones, roughly nine tenths being singletons. The source was peripheral blood, collected on day 0 of AZD1222 vaccination. Source of these receptors: an adult in good health.

The genes are TRBV3-1 (or the pseudogene TRBV3-2) and TRBJ1-6; D unresolved. The CDR3 extends over 14 amino acids. Germline V lookup: CDR1 LGHDT, CDR2 YNNKEL (reference sequence). With 5 bases removed from V and 6 bases from J, the gap between germline ends came to 11 bases. Written as DNA, the CDR3 is TGTGCCAGCAGCTTGAGCCCAGTTAATTCACCCCTCCACTTT. Amino acid sequence: CASSLSPVNSPLHF.

The chain employs TRBV5-6 and TRBJ1-1; TRBD1 aligns across 7 bases. This CDR3 spans 14 amino acids. The V gene's germline CDR1 is SGHDT and CDR2 YYEEEE. The trim removed 4 bases at V and 12 bases at J, leaving 15 bases unmatched. This CDR3 is CASSPQRKQGRSFF. As DNA, the CDR3 is TGTGCCAGCAGCCCTCAGAGAAAACAGGGGCGGTCTTTCTTT. Complete variable domain (other parts from reference TRBV5-6 and TRBJ1-1): DAGVTQSPTHLIKTRGQQVTLRCSPKSGHDTVSWYQQALGQGPQFIFQYYEEEERQRGNFPDRFSGHQFPNYSSELNVNALLLGDSALYLCASSPQRKQGRSFFGQGTRLTVV.

The chain carries TRBV28 and TRBJ1-2; 7 bases align to TRBD1. This CDR3 has 15 residues. Per germline, CDR1 MDHEN and CDR2 SYDVKM. Unmatched junction bases numbered 7, after V lost 6 bases and J lost 0 bases. CDR3 protein: CASSPGTASNYGYTF. The CDR3 DNA is TGTGCCAGCAGCCCCGGGACAGCTTCTAACTATGGCTACACCTTC.

The chain employs TRBV15 and TRBJ2-7; D is undetermined. V lost 0 bases and J 3 bases, leaving 9 bases between the germline ends. Germline assignment: CDR1 LNHNV and CDR2 YYDKDF (reference sequence). This CDR3 spans 14 amino acids. The CDR3 coding sequence is TGTGCCACCAGCAGAGAGCGCGAGATCTACGAGCAGTACTTC. It encodes CATSREREIYEQYF.

This chain uses TRBV11-3 with TRBJ2-3; 13 positions agree with TRBD2. The length of the CDR3 is 18 residues. In germline, CDR1 is SGHNT, CDR2 YENEEA. Germline trimming cut 5 bases from V and 0 bases from J; bases unmatched to any gene: 8. The CDR3 DNA reads as TGTGCCAGCAGCCGTGGGACTAGCGGGGCCTCTAGCACAGATACGCAGTATTTT. It yields the protein CASSRGTSGASSTDTQYF.

The chain combines TRBV7-9 with TRBJ2-1; 11 bases map to TRBD1. V lost 5 bases and J lost 8; bases outside the gene matches: 5. CDR3 length: 14 residues. The germline gives CDR1 SEHNR, CDR2 FQNEAQ (reference sequence). Written as DNA, the CDR3 is TGTGCCAGCAGCCCGGGGACAGGGGGTTATGAGCAGTTCTTC. Translating it yields CASSPGTGGYEQFF.

This clone was picked up a small number of times. The chain employs TRBV7-2 and TRBJ1-1; D is unclear. Germline-derived CDR1 and CDR2 are SGHTA and FQGNSA. V lost 4 bases to trimming and J lost 2 bases, with 14 bases between them. The length of the CDR3 is 15 residues. The CDR3 protein is CASSSRVQDNTEAFF. CDR3 sequence (DNA): TGTGCCAGCAGCTCGAGGGTCCAGGACAACACTGAAGCTTTCTTT.

The chain combines TRBV6-5 with TRBJ2-6, with TRBD1 identical over 9 bases. Germline CDR1 is MNHEY and CDR2 is SVGAGI. V was pared by 11 bases and J by 3 bases, with 5 bases of the junction left unmatched. The CDR3 runs to 14 residues. This chain's CDR3 is CAAQGAGGANVLTF. CDR3 DNA: TGTGCCGCACAGGGGGCAGGTGGGGCCAACGTCCTGACTTTC.

The rearrangement uses TRBV27 and TRBJ2-1; 7 bases align to TRBD2. CDR1 and CDR2 (germline): MNHEY, SMNVEV (reference sequence). V was clipped by 6 bases and J by 7 bases; unmatched bases: 9. The length of the CDR3 is 14 residues. The CDR3 DNA follows: TGTGCCAGCAGGGTCGGCGGGAGAATAAATGAGCAGTTCTTC. Amino acids: CASRVGGRINEQFF.

The chain carries TRBV5-4 and TRBJ1-2, with D possibly matching TRBD1 (5 bases). V was pared by 0 bases and J by 4 bases, with 19 bases between. From germline, CDR1 is SGHNT and CDR2 YYREEE (reference sequence). The CDR3 runs to 17 residues. CDR3 sequence: CASSLAKGTAPLYGYTF. CDR3 coding DNA: TGTGCCAGCAGCTTGGCCAAGGGGACGGCCCCCCTCTATGGCTACACCTTC.

This clone was counted a single time. In DNA, the CDR3 is TGTGCCAGCAGCCGGAAGGGAAATAATTCACCCCTCCACTTT. Its protein is CASSRKGNNSPLHF. The chain combines TRBV11-2 with TRBJ1-6; D gene unclear. This CDR3 spans 14 amino acids. CDR1 and CDR2 from the germline V gene are SGHAT and FQNNGV. V lost 5 bases, J lost 5 bases, and 10 bases lay in between.

V is TRBV2 and J is TRBJ1-2; D is uncertain. The germline V gene encodes CDR1 SNHLY and CDR2 FYNNEI. V was trimmed by 2 bases and J by 7 bases, leaving 14 bases between them. The CDR3 totals 14 residues. This chain's CDR3 is CASSEQAQVGGYTF. CDR3 DNA: TGTGCCAGCAGTGAACAGGCGCAAGTTGGTGGCTACACCTTC.

This clone was seen once. The rearrangement uses TRBV7-9 and TRBJ2-2; 12 nucleotides align to TRBD1. Germline assignment: CDR1 SEHNR and CDR2 FQNEAQ (reference sequence). V dropped 5 bases and J dropped 4; count of bases not matched to a gene: 5. This CDR3 is built from 16 residues. CDR3 sequence: CASSGGQGATTGELFF. Written as DNA, the CDR3 is TGTGCCAGCAGCGGGGGACAGGGGGCGACCACCGGGGAGCTGTTTTTT.

This clone has only one observation. The rearrangement joins TRBV5-4 to TRBJ1-1; tentatively, D is TRBD1 (5 bases). Germline V lookup: CDR1 SGHNT, CDR2 YYREEE (reference sequence). The length of the CDR3 is 15 residues. The germline V and J ends were trimmed by 2 bases and 6 bases, with 17 bases remaining between them. DNA of the CDR3: TGTGCCAGCAGCTTATTAGTCGGGACTTCCCCTGAAGCTTTCTTT. Translated: CASSLLVGTSPEAFF. The full variable domain, its missing parts supplied by reference TRBV5-4 and TRBJ1-1, is ETGVTQSPTHLIKTRGQQVTLRCSSQSGHNTVSWYQQALGQGPQFIFQYYREEENGRGNFPPRFSGLQFPNYSSELNVNALELDDSALYLCASSLLVGTSPEAFFGQGTRLTVV.

The chain is built from TRBV18 and TRBJ2-7, with 12 bases aligning to TRBD2. CDR1 is KGHSH, CDR2 LQKENI, per germline. The CDR3 runs to 14 residues. V was clipped by 4 bases and J by 6 bases; unmatched bases: 4. The CDR3 loop is CASSRTSGTGEQYF. The CDR3 DNA reads TGTGCCAGCTCACGGACTAGCGGGACCGGCGAGCAGTACTTC.

The rearrangement uses TRBV9 and TRBJ1-4; D uncertain. From germline, CDR1 is SGDLS and CDR2 YYNGEE. V lost 0 bases, J lost 4 bases, and 7 bases lay in between. The CDR3 spans 14 residues. CDR3 DNA: TGTGCCAGCAGCGTAGCGGCAGGTAATGAAAAACTGTTTTTT. Amino acids: CASSVAAGNEKLFF.

This chain connects TRBV5-4 to TRBJ1-2; D is possibly TRBD1 (6 bases). CDR1 SGHNT and CDR2 YYREEE come from the germline V gene (reference sequence). This CDR3 is built from 13 residues. Trimming removed 4 bases at V and 8 bases at J, with 15 bases between. The CDR3 sequence: CASSLDRATGYTF. CDR3 DNA sequence: TGTGCCAGCAGCCTGGACAGAGCTACCGGCTACACCTTC. The full variable domain, its missing parts supplied by reference TRBV5-4 and TRBJ1-2, is ETGVTQSPTHLIKTRGQQVTLRCSSQSGHNTVSWYQQALGQGPQFIFQYYREEENGRGNFPPRFSGLQFPNYSSELNVNALELDDSALYLCASSLDRATGYTFGSGTRLTVV.

The J gene is TRBJ1-4, the V gene TRBV28, with 7 bases aligning to TRBD1. The germline gives CDR1 MDHEN, CDR2 SYDVKM. Losses at the gene ends were 6 bases for V and 7 bases for J; bases not matched to a gene: 11. The CDR3 loop spans 15 amino acids. In DNA form, the CDR3 reads TGTGCCAGCAGCCCCACAGGGGTTCGAGGTGAAAAACTGTTTTTT. Its protein is CASSPTGVRGEKLFF.